This entry is about one T cell receptor beta chain. Trimming cost V 1 base and J 5 bases, with 9 bases left between them. The CDR3 is made up of 14 amino acids. The germline V gene has CDR1 ENHRY and CDR2 SYGVKD. This entry belongs to a study of TIL therapy for anti-PD-1-resistant metastatic lung cancer. Sequencing used immunoSEQ v3. Only in-frame clones appear in the TCRdb table, and some are missing; sequencing was by immunoSEQ multiplex PCR. The sample carries about 50,000 clones, 70% to 85% recorded once. The time point was: pre-treatment sample, taken before nivolumab and TIL therapy. Pleural nodules or supraclavicular lymph nodes made up most of the excised metastases sampled. Patients then received nivolumab; progressors got lymphodepletion, TIL and IL-2.

This sequence originates from a person between 25 and 79 years old with non-small cell lung cancer. The genes are TRBV10-3 and TRBJ1-5; possibly TRBD1 for D (6 bases). Source: tumor tissue, taken at baseline. The CDR3 nucleotides are TGTGCCATCAGTGAGTTTGGGGGCGATCAGCCCCAGCATTTT. Translating it yields CAISEFGGDQPQHF.